The clone carrying this T cell receptor beta chain was observed at least ten times. Its specificity is unknown. The data derive from a study of human T cells and chemical hapten exposure. Looking at the study overall: Patch tests delivered 0.01% DPC to the upper back and were evaluated at 6 days. Study-wide results and limits: Significantly greater numbers of large CDR3 similarity clusters came from expanded TCRs than from controls. TCRs exceeding 1 in 1000 frequency stayed unchanged with DPC sensitization.

The V end lost 5 bases, the J end lost 4 bases, and 11 bases lay between the germline ends. Germline-derived CDR1 and CDR2 are SNHLY and FYNNEI. The length of the CDR3 is 13 residues. As to time point: patch test 1, 2 weeks after DPC sensitization. As for treatment: therapeutic diphenylcyclopropenone sensitization with weekly scalp DPC. Alopecia patients between 18 and 70 years old and suitable for DPC were used as donors. TCRdb passed the RACE reads through MiXCR, listing each CDR3 protein once. Among nearly 80,000 distinct CDR3 sequences listed, around 10% were seen once. The source was whole blood, collected in connection with sensitization to the hapten diphenylcyclopropenone (DPC). The sequence derives from a woman in her 50s with alopecia areata. Some clones in this sample may be carry-over from other donors' samples. The J gene is TRBJ2-5, the V gene TRBV2, with TRBD2 as a possible D gene (6 bases). The CDR3 bases are TGTGCCAGCAGTTTGACCGGGGGAGAGACCCAGTACTTC. It translates to CASSLTGGETQYF.